This T cell receptor beta chain was retrieved from a study of blood T cell repertoires in COVID-19. Trimming took 5 bases from V and 0 from J; bases not matched to a gene: 9. Germline V gene sequence: CDR1 SGHTA, CDR2 FQGTGA. The CDR3 loop spans 17 amino acids. Sequenced by immunoSEQ multiplex PCR; TCRdb stores in-frame clones only, minus some. The table records about 240,000 clones, about four fifths of them present only once. This TCR came from a woman in her 40s who had been exposed to COVID-19. The chain links TRBV7-3 to TRBJ2-1; 8 nucleotides match TRBD2. The sequencing sample was made of PBMCs or T cells enriched from blood (not recorded which). CDR3 in amino acids: CASSPALAGPSYNEQFF. The CDR3 nucleotides read TGTGCCAGCAGCCCCGCCTTAGCGGGGCCCTCCTACAATGAGCAGTTCTTC.